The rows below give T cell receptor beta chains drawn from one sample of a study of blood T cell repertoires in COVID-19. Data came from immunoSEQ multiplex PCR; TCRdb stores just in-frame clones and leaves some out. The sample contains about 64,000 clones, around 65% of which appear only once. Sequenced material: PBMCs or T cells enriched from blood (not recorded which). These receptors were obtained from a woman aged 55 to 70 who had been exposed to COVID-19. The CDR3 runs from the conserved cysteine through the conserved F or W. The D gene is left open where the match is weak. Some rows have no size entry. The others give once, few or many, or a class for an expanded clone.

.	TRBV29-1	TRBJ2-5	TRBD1	TGCAGCGTGACAGGGGAGACCCAGTACTTC	CSVTGETQYF
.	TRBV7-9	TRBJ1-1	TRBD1	TGTGCCAGCAGCTCTTACGGGACAGGGAGCACTGAAGCTTTCTTT	CASSSYGTGSTEAFF
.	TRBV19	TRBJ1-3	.	TGTGCCAGTAGTATAAGGAGGGGCCAAGACTCTGGAAACACCATATATTTT	CASSIRRGQDSGNTIYF
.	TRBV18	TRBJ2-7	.	TGTGCCAGCTCCGACCCAGGGGGGCGCGAGCAGTACTTC	CASSDPGGREQYF
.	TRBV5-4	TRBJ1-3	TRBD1	TGTGCCAGCAGCTCAGGACAGGGGCGGGACACCATATATTTT	CASSSGQGRDTIYF
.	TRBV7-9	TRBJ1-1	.	TGTGCCAGCAGCTTAGTAGGGGTGAACACTGAAGCTTTCTTT	CASSLVGVNTEAFF
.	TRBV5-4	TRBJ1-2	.	TGTGCCAGCAGCTTCGGGGAGGGCTACACCTTC	CASSFGEGYTF
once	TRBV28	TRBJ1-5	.	TGTGCCAGCAGTTTATATCTTTCGGGACAAAATAGCAATCAGCCCCAGCATTTT	CASSLYLSGQNSNQPQHF
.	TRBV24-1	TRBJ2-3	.	TGTGCCACCAGTGATCTGACTCTGGATACGCAGTATTTT	CATSDLTLDTQYF
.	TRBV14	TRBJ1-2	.	TGTGCCAGCAGCCAGGCCACGGGCAACACCAGGGATGGCTACACCTTC	CASSQATGNTRDGYTF
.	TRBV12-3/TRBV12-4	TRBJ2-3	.	TGTGCCAGCAGTCAAATCACAGATACGCAGTATTTT	CASSQITDTQYF
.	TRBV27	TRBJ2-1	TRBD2	TGTGCCAGCAGTTACCCTCGCGGGGGGGCCTACAATGAGCAGTTCTTC	CASSYPRGGAYNEQFF
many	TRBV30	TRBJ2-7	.	TGTGCCTGGAGCGCCCTGGAGTCCTCCTACGAGCAGTACTTC	CAWSALESSYEQYF
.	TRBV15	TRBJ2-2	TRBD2	TGTGCCACCGGCGCCCTAGCGGGAGGCACCGGGGAGCTGTTTTTT	CATGALAGGTGELFF
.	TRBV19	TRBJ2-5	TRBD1	TGTGCCAGTAGTATAGAGGGATCTCGACAGGGCGAGACCCAGTACTTC	CASSIEGSRQGETQYF
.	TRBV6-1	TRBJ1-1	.	TGTGCCAGCAGTGAACTGACAGTCACTGAAGCTTTCTTT	CASSELTVTEAFF
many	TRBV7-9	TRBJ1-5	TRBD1	TGTGCCAGTGTTAAGACAGGGAGAGGCAATCAGCCCCAGCATTTT	CASVKTGRGNQPQHF
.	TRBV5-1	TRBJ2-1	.	TGCGCCAGCAGCTTATCCAACAATGAGCAGTTCTTC	CASSLSNNEQFF
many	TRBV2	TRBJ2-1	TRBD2	TGTGCCACCCGTTCAAGAGCGGGATCCTACAATGAGCAGTTCTTC	CATRSRAGSYNEQFF
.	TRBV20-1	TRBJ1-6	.	TGCAGTGCGGTGGACGGACTTCCCCTCCACTTT	CSAVDGLPLHF
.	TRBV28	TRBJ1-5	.	TGTGCCAGCAGTTTTTTAGGCGGGGACCAGCCCCAGCATTTT	CASSFLGGDQPQHF
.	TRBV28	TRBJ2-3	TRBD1	TGTGCCAGCAGTATTACAGGGGGAGGCACAGATACGCAGTATTTT	CASSITGGGTDTQYF
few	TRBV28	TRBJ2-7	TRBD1	TGTGCCAGCAGTTTACTATCCGGGACAGGGGCAGAACAGTACTTC	CASSLLSGTGAEQYF
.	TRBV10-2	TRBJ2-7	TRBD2	TGCGCCAGCACCCTCGGGACCTCGGGGGGTGAGCAGTACTTC	CASTLGTSGGEQYF
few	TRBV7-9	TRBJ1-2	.	TGTGCCAGCAGCCGAGAAGTGACAGTTTCGTATGGCTACACCTTC	CASSREVTVSYGYTF
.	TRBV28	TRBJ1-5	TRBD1	TGTGCCAGCAGACCTGACAGGGAGAATCAGCCCCAGCATTTT	CASRPDRENQPQHF
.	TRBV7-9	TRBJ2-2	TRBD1	TGTGCCAGCAGCTTGACACAGGGGATCGGGGAGCTGTTTTTT	CASSLTQGIGELFF
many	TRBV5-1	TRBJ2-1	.	TGCGCCAGCAGCTTCCTTCAGGATGAGCAGTTCTTC	CASSFLQDEQFF
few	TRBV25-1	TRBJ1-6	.	TGTGCCAGCAAGCGGGCCGGCGGGGCTTTTAATTCACCCCTCCACTTT	CASKRAGGAFNSPLHF